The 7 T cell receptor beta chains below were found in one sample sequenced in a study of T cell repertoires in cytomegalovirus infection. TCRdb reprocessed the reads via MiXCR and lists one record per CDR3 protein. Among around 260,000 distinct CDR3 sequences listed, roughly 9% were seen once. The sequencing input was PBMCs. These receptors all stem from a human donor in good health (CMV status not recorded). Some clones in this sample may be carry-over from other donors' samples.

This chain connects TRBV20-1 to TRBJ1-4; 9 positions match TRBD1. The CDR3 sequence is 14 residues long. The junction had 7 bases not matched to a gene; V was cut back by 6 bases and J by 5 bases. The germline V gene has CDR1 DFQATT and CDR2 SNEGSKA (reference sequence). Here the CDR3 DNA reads TGCAGTGCCACCACTGGGACAGGGAATGAAAAACTGTTTTTT. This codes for CSATTGTGNEKLFF.

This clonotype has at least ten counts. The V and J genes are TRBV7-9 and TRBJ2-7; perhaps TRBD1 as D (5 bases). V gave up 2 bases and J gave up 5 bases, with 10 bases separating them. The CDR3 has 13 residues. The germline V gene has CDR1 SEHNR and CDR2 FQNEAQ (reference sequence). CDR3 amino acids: CASSLSRANEQYF. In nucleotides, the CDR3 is TGTGCCAGCAGCTTAAGCAGGGCCAACGAGCAGTACTTC. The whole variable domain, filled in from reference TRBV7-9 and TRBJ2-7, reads DTGVSQNPRHKITKRGQNVTFRCDPISEHNRLYWYRQTLGQGPEFLTYFQNEAQLEKSRLLSDRFSAERPKGSFSTLEIQRTEQGDSAMYLCASSLSRANEQYFGPGTRLTVT.

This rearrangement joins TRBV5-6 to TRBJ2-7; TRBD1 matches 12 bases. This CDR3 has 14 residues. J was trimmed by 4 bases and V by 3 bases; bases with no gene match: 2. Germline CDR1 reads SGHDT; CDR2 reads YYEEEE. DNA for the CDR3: TGTGCCAGCAGCTGGGACAGGGGGCGGTACGAGCAGTACTTC. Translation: CASSWDRGRYEQYF.

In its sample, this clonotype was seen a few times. CDR3 sequence (DNA): TGCAGCGTTGCTAGGGCTAGGGACTACAATGAGCAGTTCTTC. Translated: CSVARARDYNEQFF. The chain joins TRBV29-1 to TRBJ2-1; D is unresolved. Germline CDR1 SQVTM, CDR2 ANQGSEA. This CDR3 contains 14 residues. With 4 bases removed from V and 3 bases from J, the gap between germline ends came to 13 bases.

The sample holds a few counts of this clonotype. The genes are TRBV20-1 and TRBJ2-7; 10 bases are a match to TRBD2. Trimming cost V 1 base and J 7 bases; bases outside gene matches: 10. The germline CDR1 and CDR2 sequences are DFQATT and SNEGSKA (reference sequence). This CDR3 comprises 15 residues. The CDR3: CSARVASGSGGEQYF. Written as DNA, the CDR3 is TGCAGTGCTAGAGTGGCTAGCGGGAGCGGGGGGGAGCAGTACTTC.

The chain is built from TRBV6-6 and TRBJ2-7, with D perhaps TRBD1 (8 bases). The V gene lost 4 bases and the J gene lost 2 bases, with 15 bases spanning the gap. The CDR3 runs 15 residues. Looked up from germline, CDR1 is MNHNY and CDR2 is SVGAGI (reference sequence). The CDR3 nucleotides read TGTGCCAGCAGTTCAGCGGGACAGGAAACCTACGAGCAGTACTTC. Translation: CASSSAGQETYEQYF.

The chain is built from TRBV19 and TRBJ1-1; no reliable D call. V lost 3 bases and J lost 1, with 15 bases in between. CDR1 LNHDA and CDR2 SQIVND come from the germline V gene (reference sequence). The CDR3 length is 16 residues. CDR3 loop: CASSMKRILGNTEAFF. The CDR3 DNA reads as TGTGCCAGTAGTATGAAACGAATCCTCGGGAACACTGAAGCTTTCTTT.